This entry features one T cell receptor (beta chain) sequence. The same CDR3 is also encoded by other DNA sequences in this sample. Germline V gene data show CDR1 as DFQATT and CDR2 as SNEGSKA (reference sequence). The ends were cut back, 3 bases at V and 3 bases at J, with 5 bases in the middle. The CDR3 is 11 residues long. This record belongs to a study of blood T cell repertoires in COVID-19. About the research overall: The samples span acute and convalescent COVID-19 from the United States, Italy and Spain. PBMCs, B-cell-depleted T cells, or T cells provided the cDNA or gDNA that made up the material.

Cohort placement rested on clinical history that participants reported themselves. Under the authors' procedure: Estimated nucleated cell counts came from reference gene primer amplification. Clones were sequenced by immunoSEQ multiplex PCR, and TCRdb holds only the in-frame ones, with some missing. V, J and clone size are those of that table, while D and trimming were read from the DNA. The data hold some 260,000 clones, with about 81% observed a single time. The chain is built from TRBV20-1 and TRBJ2-5; D is ambiguous. The TCR was taken from a man in his thirties or forties with acute COVID-19. Specimen: PBMCs or T cells enriched from blood (not recorded which). The CDR3 nucleotides read TGCAGTGCTAGGCCAGAAGAGACCCAGTACTTC. This encodes CSARPEETQYF.